These T cell receptor beta chains were read from a single sample in a study of blood T cell repertoires in COVID-19. Assay used: immunoSEQ multiplex PCR; TCRdb lists only in-frame clones, some missing. The sample includes approximately 230,000 clones, about 90% of them seen just once. Sequencing was done on a sample of PBMCs or T cells enriched from blood (not recorded which). Receptors were obtained from a woman between 45 and 65 years old with acute COVID-19. Both conserved end residues are part of each CDR3. D genes are given only for firm matches. Only some rows state a clone size, as once, few, many or a class for expanded clones.

cdr3_nt | cdr3_aa | j_call | d_call | clone_size | v_call
TGTGCCAGCAGCTTAAGGGCTGGGCGGGAGACAGATACGCAGTATTTT | CASSLRAGRETDTQYF | TRBJ2-3 | TRBD2 | NA | TRBV7-2
TGCAGTGCTAGTCCTGGGGGGGCGACCTACGAGCAGTACTTC | CSASPGGATYEQYF | TRBJ2-7 | NA | NA | TRBV20-1
TGCGCCAGCCCACCGCGGGAGATGGACGTCGAGCAGTACTTC | CASPPREMDVEQYF | TRBJ2-7 | TRBD2 | NA | TRBV5-1
TGCGCCAGCAGCCCGACAGGGGCGGTGGAGACCCAGTACTTC | CASSPTGAVETQYF | TRBJ2-5 | TRBD1 | NA | TRBV4-1
TGTGCCAGCAGTCGGGAGCTGATGAATGAGCAGTTCTTC | CASSRELMNEQFF | TRBJ2-1 | NA | few | TRBV4-2
TGTGCCAGCAGTTACCCGGGGGGGTCCAATGAGCAGTTCTTC | CASSYPGGSNEQFF | TRBJ2-1 | TRBD2 | NA | TRBV6-5
TGTGCCAGCTCACCACTAGGGACTAGCGGACCCTACGAGCAGTACTTC | CASSPLGTSGPYEQYF | TRBJ2-7 | TRBD2 | NA | TRBV18
TGTGCCAGCAGGCAGGGACAGCGGCCCCAGCATTTT | CASRQGQRPQHF | TRBJ1-5 | TRBD1 | few | TRBV28
TGCGCCAGCACTAGAGAACAGGGTGAAATTCGGCAGTTCTTC | CASTREQGEIRQFF | TRBJ2-1 | NA | NA | TRBV10-1
TGTGCCAGCAGTTCCAACAAGCGGGAGACCCAGTACTTC | CASSSNKRETQYF | TRBJ2-5 | NA | NA | TRBV27
TGTGCCATCAGTGAGTCGGGACTAGCGGGAGGCGGCTTGGACAATGAGCAGTTCTTC | CAISESGLAGGGLDNEQFF | TRBJ2-1 | TRBD2 | NA | TRBV10-3
TGTGCCAGCAGTCCGACGACTCCTTCGGGCACAGATACGCAGTATTTT | CASSPTTPSGTDTQYF | TRBJ2-3 | NA | NA | TRBV28
TGCGCCAGCAGCCAAGTCGGCGGAACCTACGAGCAGTACTTC | CASSQVGGTYEQYF | TRBJ2-7 | NA | NA | TRBV4-1
TGTGCCAGCAGCTTTGCCCGGGTGGCAGATACGCAGTATTTT | CASSFARVADTQYF | TRBJ2-3 | NA | once | TRBV11-2
TGTGCCAGTAGTATACCGGACCAGGGGCAAAATGAAAAACTGTTTTTT | CASSIPDQGQNEKLFF | TRBJ1-4 | NA | NA | TRBV19
TGTGCCAGTAATGGCGGGAGGACGCGGGCCTCCTACAATGAGCAGTTCTTC | CASNGGRTRASYNEQFF | TRBJ2-1 | TRBD2 | NA | TRBV19
TGCGCCAGCAGCCCCCGACAGACCCACTCCTACAATGAGCAGTTCTTC | CASSPRQTHSYNEQFF | TRBJ2-1 | NA | NA | TRBV4-1
TGTGCCAGCAGCTTCAGGGGCCCAGATACGCAGTATTTT | CASSFRGPDTQYF | TRBJ2-3 | NA | NA | TRBV11-3
TGTGCCAGCAGCCCCTCGGAGACCCAGTACTTC | CASSPSETQYF | TRBJ2-5 | NA | NA | TRBV11-2
TGTGCCAGCAGCAACTCCGGGACAGGGGCAACTAGCAATCAGCCCCAGCATTTT | CASSNSGTGATSNQPQHF | TRBJ1-5 | TRBD1 | NA | TRBV5-8